This T cell receptor (beta chain) was captured in a study of technical replicates of blood from several donors. TCRdb's copy holds only in-frame clones and misses some; the assay was immunoSEQ multiplex PCR. The table includes nearly 80,000 clones, around 94% detected once. The origin of this receptor is a human donor in good health. The sequenced sample was T cells isolated from PBMCs.

CDR3 sequence (DNA): TGTGCCAGCAGCCAAACAGGTAGCAATCAGCCCCAGCATTTT. It yields the protein CASSQTGSNQPQHF. This chain links TRBV5-5 with TRBJ1-5, with D perhaps TRBD1 (5 bases). This CDR3 spans 14 amino acids. Germline-derived CDR1 and CDR2 are SGHKS and YYEKEE (reference sequence). Trimming removed 4 bases at V and 0 bases at J, with 8 bases between.